This entry concerns a single TCR beta chain. The data were taken from a study of blood T cell repertoires in COVID-19. CDR1 and CDR2 from the germline V gene are SNHLY and FYNNEI. Trimming took 6 bases from V and 4 from J; bases not matched to a gene: 2. This CDR3 spans 14 amino acids. The table came from immunoSEQ multiplex PCR; TCRdb's copy has only in-frame clones and leaves some out. The table records 55,000 to 75,000 clones, more than 75% of them present only once. The sequenced material came from peripheral blood. This sequence joins TRBV2 and TRBJ2-1, with 11 bases identical to TRBD2. This receptor was taken from a human donor with active COVID-19. The donor label of this sample is uncertain. The DNA of the CDR3 is TGTGCCAGCAGAAGGACTAGCGGGTACAATGAGCAGTTCTTC. This gives the protein CASRRTSGYNEQFF.